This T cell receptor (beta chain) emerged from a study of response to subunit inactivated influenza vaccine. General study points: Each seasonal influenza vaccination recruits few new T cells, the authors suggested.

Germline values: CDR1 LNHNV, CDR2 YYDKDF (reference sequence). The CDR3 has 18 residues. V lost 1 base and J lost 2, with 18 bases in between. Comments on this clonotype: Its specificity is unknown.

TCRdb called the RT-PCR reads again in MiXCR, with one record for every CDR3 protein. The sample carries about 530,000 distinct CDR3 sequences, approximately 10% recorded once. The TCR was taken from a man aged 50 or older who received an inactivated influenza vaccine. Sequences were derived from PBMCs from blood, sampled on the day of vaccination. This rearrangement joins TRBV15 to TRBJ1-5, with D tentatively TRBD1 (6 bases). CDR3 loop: CATSRGPAGARGNQPQHF. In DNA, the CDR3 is TGTGCCACCAGCAGAGGCCCGGCGGGGGCAAGAGGCAATCAGCCCCAGCATTTT. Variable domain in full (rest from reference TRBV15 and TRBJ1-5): DAMVIQNPRYQVTQFGKPVTLSCSQTLNHNVMYWYQQKSSQAPKLLFHYYDKDFNNEADTPDNFQSRRPNTSFCFLDIRSPGLGDTAMYLCATSRGPAGARGNQPQHFGDGTRLSIL.